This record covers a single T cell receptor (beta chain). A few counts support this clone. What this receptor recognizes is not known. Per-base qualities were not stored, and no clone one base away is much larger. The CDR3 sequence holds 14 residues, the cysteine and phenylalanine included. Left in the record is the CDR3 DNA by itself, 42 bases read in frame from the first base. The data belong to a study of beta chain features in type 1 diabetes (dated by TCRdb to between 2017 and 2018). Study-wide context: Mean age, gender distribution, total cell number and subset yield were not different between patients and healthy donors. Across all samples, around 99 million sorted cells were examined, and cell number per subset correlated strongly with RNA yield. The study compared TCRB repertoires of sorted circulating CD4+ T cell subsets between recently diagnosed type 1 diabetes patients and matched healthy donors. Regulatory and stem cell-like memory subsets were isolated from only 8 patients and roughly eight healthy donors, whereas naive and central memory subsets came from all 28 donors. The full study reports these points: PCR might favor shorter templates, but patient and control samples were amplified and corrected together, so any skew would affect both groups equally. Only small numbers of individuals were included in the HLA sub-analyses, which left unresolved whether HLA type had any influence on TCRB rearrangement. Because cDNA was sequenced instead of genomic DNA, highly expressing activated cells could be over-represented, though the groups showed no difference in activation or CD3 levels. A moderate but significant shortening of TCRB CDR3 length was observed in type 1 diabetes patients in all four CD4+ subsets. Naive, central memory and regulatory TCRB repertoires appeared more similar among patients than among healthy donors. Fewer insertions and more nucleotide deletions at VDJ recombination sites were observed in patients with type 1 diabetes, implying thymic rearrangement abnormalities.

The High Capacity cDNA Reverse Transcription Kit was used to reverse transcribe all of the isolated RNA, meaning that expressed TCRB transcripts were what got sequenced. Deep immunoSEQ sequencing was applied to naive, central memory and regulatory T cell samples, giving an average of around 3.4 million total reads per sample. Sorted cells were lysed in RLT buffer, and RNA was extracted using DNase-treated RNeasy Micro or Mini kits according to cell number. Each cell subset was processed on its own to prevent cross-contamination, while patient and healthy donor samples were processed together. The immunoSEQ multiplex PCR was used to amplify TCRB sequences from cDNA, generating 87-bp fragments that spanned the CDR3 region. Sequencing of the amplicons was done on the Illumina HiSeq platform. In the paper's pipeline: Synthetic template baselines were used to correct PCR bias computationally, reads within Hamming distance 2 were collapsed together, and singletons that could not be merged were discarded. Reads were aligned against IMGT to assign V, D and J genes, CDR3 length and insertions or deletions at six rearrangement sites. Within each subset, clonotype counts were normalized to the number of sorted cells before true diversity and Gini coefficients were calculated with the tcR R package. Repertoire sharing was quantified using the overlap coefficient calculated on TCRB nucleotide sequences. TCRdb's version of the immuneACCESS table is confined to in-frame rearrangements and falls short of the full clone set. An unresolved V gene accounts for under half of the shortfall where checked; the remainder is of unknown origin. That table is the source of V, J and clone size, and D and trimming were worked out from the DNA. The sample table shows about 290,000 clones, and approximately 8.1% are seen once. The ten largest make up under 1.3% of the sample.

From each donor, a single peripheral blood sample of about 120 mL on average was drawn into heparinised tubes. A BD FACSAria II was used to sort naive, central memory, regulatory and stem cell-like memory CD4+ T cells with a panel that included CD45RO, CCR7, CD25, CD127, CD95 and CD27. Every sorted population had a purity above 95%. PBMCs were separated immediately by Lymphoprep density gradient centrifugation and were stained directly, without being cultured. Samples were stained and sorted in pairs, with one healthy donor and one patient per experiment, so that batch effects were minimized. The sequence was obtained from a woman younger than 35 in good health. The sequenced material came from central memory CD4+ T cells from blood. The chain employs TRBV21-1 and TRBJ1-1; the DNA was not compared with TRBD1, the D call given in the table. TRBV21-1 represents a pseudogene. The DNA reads TGTGCCAGCAGCACCGGGACACCACTCACTGAAGCTTTCTTT. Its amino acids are CASSTGTPLTEAFF.